The 30 T cell receptor beta chains in this list originate from one sample, sequenced in a study of PD-L1 blockade in urothelial cancer. The data were produced by immunoSEQ multiplex PCR, yet TCRdb's version contains in-frame clones alone and is incomplete. The sample yields some 24,000 clones, roughly 84% seen once. The specimen comprised PBMCs, sampled around atezolizumab (anti-PD-L1) treatment. The origin of the receptors is a man aged 65-85 years with urothelial cancer.

The CDR3 reads CASIPGGNRVEAFF. CDR3 in DNA: TGTGCCAGCATCCCAGGGGGGAATAGGGTTGAAGCTTTCTTT. The chain recombines TRBV28 with TRBJ1-1; 7 bases agree with TRBD1. Per the germline V gene, CDR1 is MDHEN and CDR2 is SYDVKM. The V segment lost 7 bases and the J segment 7 bases; nucleotides outside the gene matches: 12. The CDR3 runs 14 residues. The complete variable domain, with remaining parts taken from reference TRBV28 and TRBJ1-1, reads DVKVTQSSRYLVKRTGEKVFLECVQDMDHENMFWYRQDPGLGLRLIYFSYDVKMKEKGDIPEGYSVSREKKERFSLILESASTNQTSMYLCASIPGGNRVEAFFGQGTRLTVV.

The chain recombines TRBV7-6 with TRBJ2-2; 14 positions match TRBD2. CDR1 and CDR2 from the germline V gene are SGHVS and FNYEAQ. V trimming: 2 bases; J trimming: 7 bases; junction bases outside the gene matches: 12. The CDR3 extends over 19 amino acids. DNA for the CDR3: TGTGCCAGCAGCTTATACACGGGACTAGCGGGGGAACATGGCGGGGAGCTGTTTTTT. It specifies CASSLYTGLAGEHGGELFF. The full variable domain, with the rest looked up from reference TRBV7-6 and TRBJ2-2, is GAGVSQSPRYKVTKRGQDVALRCDPISGHVSLYWYRQALGQGPEFLTYFNYEAQQDKSGLPNDRFSAERPEGSISTLTIQRTEQRDSAMYRCASSLYTGLAGEHGGELFFGEGSRLTVL.

The chain recombines TRBV6-1 with TRBJ1-5; D is unclear. Germline CDR1 and CDR2: MNHNS and SASEGT. The CDR3 length is 15 residues. V was cut by 2 bases and J by 0 bases, with 8 bases left in between. Written as DNA, the CDR3 is TGTGCCAGCAGTGAACGGCGGGATAGCAATCAGCCCCAGCATTTT. This codes for CASSERRDSNQPQHF.

This chain joins TRBV2 and TRBJ2-3; possible D gene TRBD1, 5 bases. Trimming left V 5 bases short and J 5 bases short, with 14 bases between. The CDR3 loop spans 14 amino acids. Germline CDR1 and CDR2: SNHLY and FYNNEI. CDR3 nucleotide sequence: TGTGCCAGCAGTTGGGCCAGGCAGGGAGATACGCAGTATTTT. Translating gives CASSWARQGDTQYF.

J is TRBJ1-1 and V is TRBV28; D is possibly TRBD1 (6 bases). The ends were cut back, 4 bases at V and 1 base at J, with 10 bases in the middle. This CDR3 region has 14 residues. The germline gives CDR1 MDHEN, CDR2 SYDVKM. DNA for the CDR3: TGTGCCAGCAGTTCTTGGACAGAGAACACTGAAGCTTTCTTT. Amino acids: CASSSWTENTEAFF.

The table lists this clone with a count of one. V usage is TRBV6-5 and J usage is TRBJ1-2, with a possible D match to TRBD1 (6 bases). Trimming removed 2 bases from V and 1 base from J, with 14 bases in between. Per germline, CDR1 MNHEY and CDR2 SVGAGI. The CDR3 has 16 residues. DNA of the CDR3: TGTGCCAGCAGTTACGGGGGGGGGCGGATTAACTATGGCTACACCTTC. This translates into CASSYGGGRINYGYTF.

This chain connects TRBV7-9 to TRBJ2-1; D is possibly TRBD1 (5 bases). This CDR3 contains 12 residues. The V end was cut by 6 bases, the J end by 10 bases, with 13 bases between. The germline gives CDR1 SEHNR, CDR2 FQNEAQ (reference sequence). The CDR3 loop is CASRKTATEQFF. The CDR3 coding sequence is TGTGCCAGCAGGAAGACAGCTACGGAGCAGTTCTTC.

The rearrangement links TRBV5-1 to TRBJ2-3; 7 nucleotides agree with TRBD2. The CDR3 loop spans 16 amino acids. The germline V gene has CDR1 SGHRS and CDR2 YFSETQ. J lost 3 bases, V lost 4 bases, and 11 bases had no gene match. The CDR3 DNA sequence: TGCGCCAGCAGCCTGGGGATACTAGCGCCTACAGATACGCAGTATTTT. It encodes CASSLGILAPTDTQYF.

The chain is built from TRBV18 and TRBJ1-2, with 8 nucleotides matching TRBD1. The length of the CDR3 is 14 residues. V lost 3 bases to trimming and J lost 7 bases; unmatched junction nucleotides: 7. Germline CDR1 and CDR2: KGHSH and LQKENI. The CDR3 reads CASSPPGGIGGYTF. CDR3 DNA: TGTGCCAGCTCACCCCCAGGGGGCATTGGTGGCTACACCTTC.

This chain connects TRBV18 to TRBJ2-2; 11 positions match TRBD1. Germline V gene lookup returns CDR1 KGHSH and CDR2 LQKENI. The CDR3 totals 18 residues. Losses at the gene ends were 2 bases for V and 6 bases for J; bases not matched to a gene: 11. The DNA for the CDR3 is TGTGCCAGCTCACCAAATGCCCGGGACAGGGGGACGGCCGGGGAGCTGTTTTTT. It translates to CASSPNARDRGTAGELFF. Full variable domain (outside the CDR3, taken from reference TRBV18 and TRBJ2-2): NAGVMQNPRHLVRRRGQEARLRCSPMKGHSHVYWYRQLPEEGLKFMVYLQKENIIDESGMPKERFSAEFPKEGPSILRIQQVVRGDSAAYFCASSPNARDRGTAGELFFGEGSRLTVL.

The rearrangement uses TRBV5-1 and TRBJ2-1, with TRBD1 matching over 8 bases. This CDR3 region has 14 residues. Looked up from germline, CDR1 is SGHRS and CDR2 is YFSETQ. V was clipped by 2 bases and J by 6 bases; unmatched bases: 4. DNA for the CDR3: TGCGCCAGCAGCTTTGGGGGACAGGCCAATGAGCAGTTCTTC. Translating gives CASSFGGQANEQFF.

The gene calls are TRBV7-2 and TRBJ2-7; 10 bases match TRBD2. Germline CDR1 SGHTA, CDR2 FQGNSA. After removal of 1 base from V and 6 bases from J, the junction contained 3 bases not matched to a gene. The CDR3 is 14 residues long. This CDR3 reads CASSLGLAGVEQYF. The DNA for the CDR3 is TGTGCCAGCAGCTTAGGCCTAGCGGGAGTCGAGCAGTACTTC. The entire variable domain, with the rest obtained from reference TRBV7-2 and TRBJ2-7, is as follows: GAGVSQSPSNKVTEKGKDVELRCDPISGHTALYWYRQSLGQGLEFLIYFQGNSAPDKSGLPSDRFSAERTGGSVSTLTIQRTQQEDSAVYLCASSLGLAGVEQYFGPGTRLTVT.

The chain links TRBV9 to TRBJ2-7; 8 nucleotides match TRBD2. This CDR3 has 15 residues. The trim removed 2 bases at V and 0 bases at J, leaving 4 bases unmatched. Germline V gene sequence: CDR1 SGDLS, CDR2 YYNGEE. For the CDR3, the DNA is TGTGCCAGCAGCGTGGGGCGGGAGGACTCCTACGAGCAGTACTTC. The encoded protein is CASSVGREDSYEQYF.

The V gene is TRBV28, the J gene TRBJ2-7; 13 bases fit TRBD2. V lost 6 bases to trimming and J lost 5 bases; unmatched junction nucleotides: 13. The CDR3 spans 17 residues. Per the germline V gene, CDR1 is MDHEN and CDR2 is SYDVKM. CDR3 sequence: CASRIPTSGRAAHEQYF. The CDR3 DNA reads TGTGCCAGCAGGATACCTACTAGCGGGAGGGCAGCCCACGAGCAGTACTTC.

CDR3 sequence reads: CASRPLQMASGANVLTF. CDR3 sequence (DNA): TGTGCCAGTAGGCCATTGCAGATGGCCTCTGGGGCCAACGTCCTGACTTTC. The chain carries TRBV19 and TRBJ2-6; the D is unclear. Germline assignment: CDR1 LNHDA and CDR2 SQIVND (reference sequence). The CDR3 runs 17 residues. The V gene lost 6 bases and the J gene lost 0 bases, with 15 bases spanning the gap.

This clone was detected only once. This chain joins TRBV19 and TRBJ2-5, with D perhaps TRBD2 (6 bases). Germline CDR1 and CDR2: LNHDA and SQIVND (reference sequence). V was clipped by 5 bases and J by 5 bases, with 9 bases between them. The CDR3 is 12 amino acids. The CDR3 is CASSGGLETQYF. The CDR3 nucleotides are TGTGCCAGTAGTGGAGGGCTGGAGACCCAGTACTTC.

The V call is TRBV6-5, the J call TRBJ1-3; D might be TRBD1 (6 bases). The CDR3 runs 16 residues. V dropped 4 bases and J dropped 0 bases, with 13 bases sitting between them. Germline assignment: CDR1 MNHEY and CDR2 SVGAGI. CDR3 nucleotide sequence: TGTGCCAGCAGTTTAGGACAGCCCTTCTCTGGAAACACCATATATTTT. It translates to CASSLGQPFSGNTIYF.

The J gene is TRBJ1-1, the V gene TRBV5-1, with no clear D. The germline V gene has CDR1 SGHRS and CDR2 YFSETQ. The CDR3 length is 14 residues. V was trimmed by 3 bases and J by 1 base, leaving 10 bases between them. The CDR3 DNA sequence: TGCGCCAGCAGCTCCGGAGTTTCGAACACTGAAGCTTTCTTT. It translates to CASSSGVSNTEAFF. Using reference TRBV5-1 and TRBJ1-1 for the parts outside the CDR3, the full variable domain is KAGVTQTPRYLIKTRGQQVTLSCSPISGHRSVSWYQQTPGQGLQFLFEYFSETQRNKGNFPGRFSGRQFSNSRSEMNVSTLELGDSALYLCASSSGVSNTEAFFGQGTRLTVV.

This chain links TRBV11-2 with TRBJ2-7; 7 nucleotides match TRBD2. The CDR3 spans 14 residues. The ends lost 5 bases at V and 2 bases at J; junction bases unmatched: 6. Germline V gene lookup returns CDR1 SGHAT and CDR2 FQNNGV. This CDR3 is CASSRNSGPYEQYF. The CDR3 DNA reads as TGTGCCAGCAGCCGTAATAGCGGGCCCTACGAGCAGTACTTC.

This sequence joins TRBV11-1 and TRBJ2-1; 7 positions match TRBD2. The CDR3 has 15 residues. After removal of 3 bases from V and 6 bases from J, the junction contained 8 bases not matched to a gene. Looked up from germline, CDR1 is SGHAT and CDR2 is FQDESV (reference sequence). The CDR3 region has the DNA TGTGCCAGCAGCTTGGGGGGAGGGCAGTTCAATGAGCAGTTCTTC. Translated: CASSLGGGQFNEQFF.

The CDR3 DNA reads as TGTGCCAGCAGCTTCGAGCAGGGGATGTACCAAGAGACCCAGTACTTC. It encodes CASSFEQGMYQETQYF. This chain uses TRBV5-6 with TRBJ2-5; a possible D gene is TRBD1 (6 bases). The V and J ends lost 2 bases and 0 bases respectively, with 14 bases between them. The length of the CDR3 is 16 residues. Germline CDR1 SGHDT, CDR2 YYEEEE.

This clone has only a few counts. CDR3 nucleotides: TGTGCCAGCGGTGGGTCGGGACTAGCGTTCTACGAGCAGTACTTC. Its translation is CASGGSGLAFYEQYF. The chain couples TRBV28 to TRBJ2-7, with 10 bases matching TRBD2. CDR3 length: 15 residues. From germline, CDR1 is MDHEN and CDR2 SYDVKM. V gave up 8 bases and J gave up 3 bases; unmatched junction bases: 10.

This chain uses TRBV15 with TRBJ2-1; D is unresolved. This CDR3 region has 14 residues. Germline V gives CDR1 LNHNV, CDR2 YYDKDF (reference sequence). V was trimmed by 5 bases and J by 3 bases, leaving 11 bases between them. The CDR3: CATSPTNSYNEQFF. The CDR3, as DNA: TGTGCCACCAGCCCGACGAACAGCTACAATGAGCAGTTCTTC.

J is TRBJ2-7 and V is TRBV7-2; D remains unclear. From germline, CDR1 is SGHTA and CDR2 FQGNSA. V lost 2 bases, J lost 2 bases, and 16 bases lay in between. This CDR3 contains 16 residues. The DNA of the CDR3 is TGTGCCAGCAGCTTATCAGTCCGGGTGCCTCCCTACGAGCAGTACTTC. Protein product: CASSLSVRVPPYEQYF.

This rearrangement joins TRBV6-5 to TRBJ1-1; D is unresolved. Germline loops: CDR1 MNHEY, CDR2 SVGAGI. This CDR3 has 14 residues. Trimming left V 2 bases short and J 3 bases short, with 10 bases between. The CDR3 reads CASSYEGKDTEAFF. The CDR3, as DNA: TGTGCCAGCAGTTACGAGGGTAAGGACACTGAAGCTTTCTTT.

The count of this clone is one. The CDR3 DNA reads TGTGCCAGCAGTGCTCAGGGCTCTGGAAACACCATATATTTT. This gives the protein CASSAQGSGNTIYF. This rearrangement joins TRBV2 to TRBJ1-3; D is possibly TRBD1 (5 bases). The germline CDR1 and CDR2 sequences are SNHLY and FYNNEI. Trimming pared 4 bases from V and 0 bases from J, leaving 7 bases between. The CDR3 is made up of 14 amino acids.

The gene calls are TRBV29-1 and TRBJ2-1, with 8 bases that match TRBD1. CDR3 length: 14 residues. V was pared by 6 bases and J by 0 bases, with 4 bases of the junction left unmatched. Germline assignment: CDR1 SQVTM and CDR2 ANQGSEA. The CDR3 is CSVVQGDSYNEQFF. DNA of the CDR3: TGCAGCGTGGTACAGGGGGACTCCTACAATGAGCAGTTCTTC.

The rearrangement uses TRBV27 and TRBJ2-3; 11 bases fit TRBD2. Germline values: CDR1 MNHEY, CDR2 SMNVEV (reference sequence). The CDR3 extends over 16 amino acids. Losses at the gene ends were 5 bases for V and 1 base for J; bases not matched to a gene: 5. The CDR3 reads CASSLGTSGRTDTQYF. CDR3 coding DNA: TGTGCCAGCAGTCTTGGGACTAGCGGACGCACAGATACGCAGTATTTT.

This chain uses TRBV14 with TRBJ2-3, with a weak D call TRBD1 (5 bases). This CDR3 spans 13 amino acids. Trimming shortened V by 2 bases and J by 6 bases, and 9 bases separated the two germline ends. Germline V gene lookup returns CDR1 SGHDN and CDR2 FVKESK. The CDR3 nucleotides read TGTGCCAGCAGCCAAAACCAGGGCGATACGCAGTATTTT. Its translation: CASSQNQGDTQYF.

This chain links TRBV5-5 with TRBJ2-3; TRBD2 aligns across 15 bases. V dropped 1 base and J dropped 5; count of bases not matched to a gene: 11. The CDR3 length is 19 residues. Germline CDR1 and CDR2: SGHKS and YYEKEE (reference sequence). CDR3 sequence reads: CASSLRPGTSGRTGDTQYF. CDR3 nucleotides: TGTGCCAGCAGCTTGAGGCCCGGGACTAGCGGGAGGACGGGAGATACGCAGTATTTT.